This T cell receptor (beta chain) is drawn from a study of regulatory T cells in long-lasting Graves disease. Construction of TCR beta libraries relied on iRepertoire HTBI primers and on Arm-PCR targeting CDR3 regions. Original analysis: Identified segments across samples numbered about 64 TRBV and roughly 15 TRBJ. TCRdb passed the multiplex PCR reads through MiXCR, listing each CDR3 protein once. TCRdb assigned the V and J calls; the authors' analysis was not used. The sample has over 450,000 distinct CDR3 sequences, 12% seen once; the top ten hold approximately 9.6%. This clonotype was seen many times. Time point in this sample: newly diagnosed GD, antithyroid drugs for less than 3 months. Extracted PBMC RNA gave rise to the TCR library. Graves' disease diagnosis followed American Thyroid Association guidelines. In Xi'an, China, an endocrinology department was the source of patients. Trimming took 8 bases from V and 4 from J; bases not matched to a gene: 13. The CDR3 sequence is 15 residues long. Germline assignment: CDR1 SNHLY and CDR2 FYNNEI.

This same sample was also taken into another study, of T cells in Graves' hyperthyroidism and ophthalmopathy. That paper states: Newly diagnosed hyperthyroidism, duration under 2 months, in patients aged 18 to 65.

Source: peripheral blood mononuclear cells (PBMCs), taken at new diagnosis, from a patient treated with antithyroid drugs. This receptor was obtained from a woman aged 25 to 45 with Graves disease. The chain couples TRBV2 to TRBJ2-5; 7 bases agree with TRBD2. The DNA of the CDR3 is TGTGCCAGCTCCCTCCTGCGGGAGAGGGGAGAGACCCAGTACTTC. Protein sequence: CASSLLRERGETQYF.